The clone carrying this TCR beta chain was seen only a few times. This entry is derived from a study of blood T cell repertoires in COVID-19. Deletions cut 0 bases from V and 4 bases from J, with 7 bases between. CDR1 is SGHNT and CDR2 is YYREEE in the germline V gene (reference sequence). The CDR3 consists of 13 residues. The protocol was immunoSEQ multiplex PCR, while the TCRdb copy is restricted to in-frame clones and leaves out a portion. The sample includes under 350,000 clones, around 85% of them seen just once. Sequencing was carried out using PBMCs or T cells enriched from blood (not recorded which). This receptor was taken from a woman aged 40 to 55 with acute COVID-19. This rearrangement joins TRBV5-4 to TRBJ1-2; a weak D match, TRBD1 (6 bases). The CDR3 DNA reads as TGTGCCAGCAGCTTGGCAGGGGTCTATGGCTACACCTTC. This sequence encodes CASSLAGVYGYTF.